This TCR delta chain was sequenced during a study of gamma-delta T cells after stem cell transplantation (dated by TCRdb to between 2015 and 2016). From the germline V gene, CDR1 is GEAIGNYY and CDR2 is EKD. The germline V and J ends show losses of 0 bases and 3 bases respectively, and no gene match explains 18 bases of the junction. CDR3 length: 20 amino acids, cysteine to phenylalanine. Only the CDR3 DNA stays, 60 bases, in frame from base 1. Libraries were made using RT-PCR. The sequencing machine was an Illumina MiSeq. TCRdb processed the public reads again with the CATT caller, after which rows with matching DNA were combined. The sample table lists fewer than 3,000 delta-chain clones, approximately 2.5% of them with a count of one. The top ten hold roughly 18% of the sample. By sample share, this clone is medium-sized (0.01 to 0.1%). What antigen it recognizes has not been identified. No base-level quality is on record; no much larger clone is a single base apart.

Sequenced: gamma-delta T cells. This receptor was identified in a human donor. It is not recorded whose cells these are; they may come from a transplant donor. The chain was built from TRDV2 and TRDJ1, with 10 bases aligning to TRDD3. Here the CDR3 is given as CACDTAERTGGSGDADKLIF. In nucleotide form, the sequence is TGTGCCTGTGACACCGCGGAGCGTACTGGGGGATCAGGTGACGCCGATAAACTCATCTTT.